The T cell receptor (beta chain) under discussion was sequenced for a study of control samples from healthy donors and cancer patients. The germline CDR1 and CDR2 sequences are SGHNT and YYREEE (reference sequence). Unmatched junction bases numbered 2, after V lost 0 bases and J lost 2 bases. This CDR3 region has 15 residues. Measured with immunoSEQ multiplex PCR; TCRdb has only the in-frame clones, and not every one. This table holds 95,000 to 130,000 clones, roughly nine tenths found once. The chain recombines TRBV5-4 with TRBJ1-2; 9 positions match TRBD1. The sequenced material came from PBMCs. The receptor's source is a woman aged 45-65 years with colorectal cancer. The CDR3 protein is CASSLVGTGNYGYTF. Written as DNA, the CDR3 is TGTGCCAGCAGCTTGGTAGGGACAGGGAACTATGGCTACACCTTC.